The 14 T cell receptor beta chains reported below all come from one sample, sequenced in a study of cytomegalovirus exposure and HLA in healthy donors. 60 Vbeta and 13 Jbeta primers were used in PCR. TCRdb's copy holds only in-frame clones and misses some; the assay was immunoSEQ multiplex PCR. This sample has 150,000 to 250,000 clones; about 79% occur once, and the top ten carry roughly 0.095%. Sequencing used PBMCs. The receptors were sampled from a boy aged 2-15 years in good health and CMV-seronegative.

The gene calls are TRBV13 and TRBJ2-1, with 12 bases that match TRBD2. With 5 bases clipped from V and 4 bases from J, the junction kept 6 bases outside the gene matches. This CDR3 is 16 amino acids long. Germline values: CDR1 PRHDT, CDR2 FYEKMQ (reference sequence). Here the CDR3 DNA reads TGTGCCAGCAGCCGACTAGCGGGGGTCACGTACAATGAGCAGTTCTTC. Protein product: CASSRLAGVTYNEQFF.

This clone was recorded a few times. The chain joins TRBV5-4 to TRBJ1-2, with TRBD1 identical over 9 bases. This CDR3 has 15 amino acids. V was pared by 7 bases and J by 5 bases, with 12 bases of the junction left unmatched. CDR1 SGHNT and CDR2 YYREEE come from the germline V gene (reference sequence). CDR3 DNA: TGTGCCAGCCGTTCCGGGACAGGGCTTGAGTATGGCTACACCTTC. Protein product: CASRSGTGLEYGYTF. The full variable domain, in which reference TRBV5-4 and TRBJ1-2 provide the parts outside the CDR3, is ETGVTQSPTHLIKTRGQQVTLRCSSQSGHNTVSWYQQALGQGPQFIFQYYREEENGRGNFPPRFSGLQFPNYSSELNVNALELDDSALYLCASRSGTGLEYGYTFGSGTRLTVV.

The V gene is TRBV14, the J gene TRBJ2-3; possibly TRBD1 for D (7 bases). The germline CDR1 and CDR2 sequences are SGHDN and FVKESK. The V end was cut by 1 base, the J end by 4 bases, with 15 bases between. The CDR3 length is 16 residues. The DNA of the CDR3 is TGTGCCAGCAGCCAAGGGAGTCGCGGGACAGCAGATACGCAGTATTTT. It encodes CASSQGSRGTADTQYF. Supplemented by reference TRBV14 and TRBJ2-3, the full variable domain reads EAGVTQFPSHSVIEKGQTVTLRCDPISGHDNLYWYRRVMGKEIKFLLHFVKESKQDESGMPNNRFLAERTGGTYSTLKVQPAELEDSGVYFCASSQGSRGTADTQYFGPGTRLTVL.

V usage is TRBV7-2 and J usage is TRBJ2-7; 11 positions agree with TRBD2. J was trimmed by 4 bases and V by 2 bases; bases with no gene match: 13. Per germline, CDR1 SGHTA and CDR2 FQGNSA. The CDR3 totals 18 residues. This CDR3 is CASSLLLGLAGGYYEQYF. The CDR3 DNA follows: TGTGCCAGCAGCTTATTGCTAGGGCTAGCGGGGGGATATTACGAGCAGTACTTC.

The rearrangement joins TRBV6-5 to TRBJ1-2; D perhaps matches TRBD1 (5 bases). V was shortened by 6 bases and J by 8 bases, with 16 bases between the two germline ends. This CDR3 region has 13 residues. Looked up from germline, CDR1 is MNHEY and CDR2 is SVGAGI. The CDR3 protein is CASSPPGGRGYTF. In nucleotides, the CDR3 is TGTGCCAGCAGCCCTCCGGGGGGACGGGGCTACACCTTC.

The CDR3 spells CASSTTGNNEQFF. CDR3 sequence (DNA): TGTGCCAGCAGTACGACAGGGAACAATGAGCAGTTCTTC. J is TRBJ2-1 and V is TRBV6-1, with 7 bases lining up with TRBD1. CDR1 is MNHNS and CDR2 is SASEGT in the germline V gene. Trimming took 5 bases from V and 5 from J; bases not matched to a gene: 3. The length of the CDR3 is 13 residues.

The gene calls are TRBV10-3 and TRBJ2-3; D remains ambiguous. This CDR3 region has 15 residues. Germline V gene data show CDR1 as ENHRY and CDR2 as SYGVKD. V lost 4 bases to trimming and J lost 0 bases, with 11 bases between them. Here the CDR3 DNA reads TGTGCCATCAGTGCCTCATTACTAAGCACAGATACGCAGTATTTT. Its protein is CAISASLLSTDTQYF.

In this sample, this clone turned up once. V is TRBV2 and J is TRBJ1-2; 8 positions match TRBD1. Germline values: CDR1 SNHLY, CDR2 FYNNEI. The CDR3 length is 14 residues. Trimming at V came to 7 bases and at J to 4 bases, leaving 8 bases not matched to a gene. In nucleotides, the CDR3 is TGTGCCAGCATCGATACAGGGGGAACCTATGGCTACACCTTC. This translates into CASIDTGGTYGYTF.

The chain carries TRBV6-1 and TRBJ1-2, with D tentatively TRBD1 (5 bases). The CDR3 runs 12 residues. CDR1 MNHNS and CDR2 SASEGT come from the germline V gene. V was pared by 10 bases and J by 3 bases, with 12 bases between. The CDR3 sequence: CAIDRSYYGYTF. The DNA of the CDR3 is TGTGCCATAGACAGATCCTACTATGGCTACACCTTC.

The CDR3: CASSVSGNEQFF. CDR3 coding DNA: TGTGCCAGCAGCGTGTCCGGCAATGAGCAGTTCTTC. The chain couples TRBV9 to TRBJ2-1, with D unresolved. V was trimmed by 2 bases and J by 6 bases, leaving 6 bases between them. The CDR3 contains 12 residues. The germline V gene has CDR1 SGDLS and CDR2 YYNGEE.

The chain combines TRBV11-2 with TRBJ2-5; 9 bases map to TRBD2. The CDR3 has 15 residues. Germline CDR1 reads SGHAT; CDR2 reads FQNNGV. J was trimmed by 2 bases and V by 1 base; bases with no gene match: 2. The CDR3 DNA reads TGTGCCAGCAGCTTAGGTAGCGGGGGACAAGAGACCCAGTACTTC. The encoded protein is CASSLGSGGQETQYF.

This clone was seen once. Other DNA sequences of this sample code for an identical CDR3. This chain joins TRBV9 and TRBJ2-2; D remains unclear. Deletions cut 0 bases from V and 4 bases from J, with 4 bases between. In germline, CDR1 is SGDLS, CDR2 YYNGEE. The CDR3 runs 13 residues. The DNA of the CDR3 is TGTGCCAGCAGCGTAGCGGGCACCGGGGAGCTGTTTTTT. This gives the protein CASSVAGTGELFF.

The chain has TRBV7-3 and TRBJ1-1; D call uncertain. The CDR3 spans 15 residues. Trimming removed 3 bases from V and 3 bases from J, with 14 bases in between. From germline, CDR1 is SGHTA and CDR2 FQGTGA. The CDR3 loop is CASSFSPGEDTEAFF. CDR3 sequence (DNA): TGTGCCAGCAGCTTTTCGCCCGGGGAAGACACTGAAGCTTTCTTT.

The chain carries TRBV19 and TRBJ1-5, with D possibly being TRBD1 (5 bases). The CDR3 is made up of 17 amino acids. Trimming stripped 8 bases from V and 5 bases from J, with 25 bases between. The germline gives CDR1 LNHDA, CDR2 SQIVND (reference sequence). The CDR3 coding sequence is TGTGCCAGTGGATCATGGGCGTCGGACACAAACTATCAGCCCCAGCATTTT. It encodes CASGSWASDTNYQPQHF.